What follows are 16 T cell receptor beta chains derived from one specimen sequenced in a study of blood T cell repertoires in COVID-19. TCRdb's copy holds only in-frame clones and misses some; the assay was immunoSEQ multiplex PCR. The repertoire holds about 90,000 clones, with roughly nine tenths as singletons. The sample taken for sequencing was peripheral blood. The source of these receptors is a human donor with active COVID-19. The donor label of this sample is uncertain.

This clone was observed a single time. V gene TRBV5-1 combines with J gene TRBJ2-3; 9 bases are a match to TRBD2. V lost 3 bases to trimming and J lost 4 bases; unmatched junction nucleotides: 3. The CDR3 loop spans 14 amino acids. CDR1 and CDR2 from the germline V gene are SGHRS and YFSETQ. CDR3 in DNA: TGCGCCAGCAGCTCCGGGACTAGCTCAGATACGCAGTATTTT. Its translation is CASSSGTSSDTQYF.

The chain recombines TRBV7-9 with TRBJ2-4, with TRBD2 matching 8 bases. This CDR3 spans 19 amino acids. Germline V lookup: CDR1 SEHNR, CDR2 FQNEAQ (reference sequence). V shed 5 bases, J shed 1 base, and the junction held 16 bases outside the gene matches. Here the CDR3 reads CASSLGGLEEMRAKNIQYF. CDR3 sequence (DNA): TGTGCCAGCAGCCTAGGGGGACTAGAGGAGATGAGGGCCAAAAACATTCAGTACTTC.

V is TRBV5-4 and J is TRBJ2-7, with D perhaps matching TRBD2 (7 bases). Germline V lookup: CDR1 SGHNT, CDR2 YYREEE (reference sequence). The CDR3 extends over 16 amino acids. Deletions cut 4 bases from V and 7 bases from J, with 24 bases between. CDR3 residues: CASSPEGVRGAGEQYF. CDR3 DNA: TGTGCCAGCAGCCCGGAGGGGGTTCGGGGGGCAGGGGAGCAGTACTTC.

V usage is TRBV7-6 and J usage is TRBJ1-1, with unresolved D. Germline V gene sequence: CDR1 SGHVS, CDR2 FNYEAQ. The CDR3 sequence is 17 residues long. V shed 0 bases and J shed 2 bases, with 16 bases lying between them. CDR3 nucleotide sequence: TGTGCCAGCAGCTTAGCTTTGCGGGCAGGCCCTAACACTGAAGCTTTCTTT. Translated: CASSLALRAGPNTEAFF.

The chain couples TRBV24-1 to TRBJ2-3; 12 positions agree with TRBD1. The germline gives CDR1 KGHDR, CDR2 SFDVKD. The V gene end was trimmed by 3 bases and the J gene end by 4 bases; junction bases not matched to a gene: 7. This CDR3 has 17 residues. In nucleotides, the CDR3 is TGTGCCACCAGTGATACCCGGGACAGGGGGCTCTCAGATACGCAGTATTTT. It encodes CATSDTRDRGLSDTQYF.

CDR3 region: CASSQDLGGTGELFF. DNA for the CDR3: TGTGCCAGCAGCCAAGATCTAGGGGGAACCGGGGAGCTGTTTTTT. The chain is built from TRBV4-2 and TRBJ2-2; possible D gene TRBD1, 6 bases. V shed 0 bases and J shed 5 bases, with 10 bases lying between them. CDR3 size: 15 residues. Germline values: CDR1 LGHNA, CDR2 YNFKEQ.

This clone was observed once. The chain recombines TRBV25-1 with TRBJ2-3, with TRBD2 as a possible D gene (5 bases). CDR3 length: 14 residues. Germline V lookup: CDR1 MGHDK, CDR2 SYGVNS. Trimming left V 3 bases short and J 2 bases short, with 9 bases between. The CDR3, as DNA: TGTGCCAGCAGTGATCGTCTAGCCACAGATACGCAGTATTTT. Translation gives CASSDRLATDTQYF.

CDR3 sequence reads: CASSTRALQPLHF. The CDR3 DNA sequence: TGTGCCAGTAGTACCAGGGCCCTTCAACCCCTCCACTTT. The chain joins TRBV19 to TRBJ1-6; D perhaps matches TRBD1 (5 bases). Trimming pared 4 bases from V and 12 bases from J, leaving 13 bases between. There are 13 residues in the CDR3. CDR1 is LNHDA, CDR2 SQIVND, per germline (reference sequence).

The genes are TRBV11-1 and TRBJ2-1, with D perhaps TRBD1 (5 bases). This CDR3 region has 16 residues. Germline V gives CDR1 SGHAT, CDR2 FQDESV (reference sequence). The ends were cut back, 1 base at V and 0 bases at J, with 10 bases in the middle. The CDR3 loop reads CASSLDGASSYNEQFF. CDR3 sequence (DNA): TGTGCCAGCAGCTTAGATGGGGCCTCCTCCTACAATGAGCAGTTCTTC. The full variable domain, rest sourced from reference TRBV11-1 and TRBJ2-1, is EAEVAQSPRYKITEKSQAVAFWCDPISGHATLYWYRQILGQGPELLVQFQDESVVDDSQLPKDRFSAERLKGVDSTLKIQPAELGDSAMYLCASSLDGASSYNEQFFGPGTRLTVL.

The CDR3 DNA is TGTGCCAGCTCCCACACAGATACGCAGTATTTT. Amino acid sequence: CASSHTDTQYF. The chain has TRBV25-1 and TRBJ2-3; D is unresolved. V shed 8 bases and J shed 2 bases, with 5 bases lying between them. This CDR3 spans 11 amino acids. Germline V gene sequence: CDR1 MGHDK, CDR2 SYGVNS.

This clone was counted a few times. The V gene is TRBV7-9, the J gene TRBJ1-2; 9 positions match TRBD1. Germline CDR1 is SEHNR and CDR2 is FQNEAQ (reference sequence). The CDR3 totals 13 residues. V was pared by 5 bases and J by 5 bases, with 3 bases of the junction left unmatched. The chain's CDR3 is CASSPGQGYGYTF. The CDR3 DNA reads TGTGCCAGCAGCCCGGGACAGGGATATGGCTACACCTTC.

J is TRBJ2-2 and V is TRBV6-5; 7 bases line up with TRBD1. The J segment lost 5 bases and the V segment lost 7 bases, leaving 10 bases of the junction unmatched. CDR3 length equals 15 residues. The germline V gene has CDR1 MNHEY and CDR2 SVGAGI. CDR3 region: CASTFDRAWTGELFF. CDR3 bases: TGTGCCAGCACCTTCGACAGGGCGTGGACCGGGGAGCTGTTTTTT.

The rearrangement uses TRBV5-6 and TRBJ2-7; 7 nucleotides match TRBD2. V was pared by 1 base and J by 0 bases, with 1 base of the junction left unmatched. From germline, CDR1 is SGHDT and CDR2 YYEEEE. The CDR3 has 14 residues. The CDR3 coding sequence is TGTGCCAGCAGCTTGTGGGGGGGCTCCTACGAGCAGTACTTC. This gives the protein CASSLWGGSYEQYF. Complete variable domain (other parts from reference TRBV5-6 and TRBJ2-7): DAGVTQSPTHLIKTRGQQVTLRCSPKSGHDTVSWYQQALGQGPQFIFQYYEEEERQRGNFPDRFSGHQFPNYSSELNVNALLLGDSALYLCASSLWGGSYEQYFGPGTRLTVT.

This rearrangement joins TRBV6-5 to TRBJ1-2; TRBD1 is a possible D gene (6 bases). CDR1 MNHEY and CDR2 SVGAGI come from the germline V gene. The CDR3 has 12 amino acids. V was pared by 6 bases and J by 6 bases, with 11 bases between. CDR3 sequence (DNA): TGTGCCAGCAGACAGGGTATGGATGGCTACACCTTC. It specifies CASRQGMDGYTF.

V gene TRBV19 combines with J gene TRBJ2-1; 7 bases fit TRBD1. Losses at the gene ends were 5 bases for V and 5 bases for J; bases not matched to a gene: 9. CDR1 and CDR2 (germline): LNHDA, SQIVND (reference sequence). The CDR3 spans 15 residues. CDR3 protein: CASSSPRTGDNEQFF. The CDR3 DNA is TGTGCCAGTAGTTCCCCAAGGACAGGTGACAATGAGCAGTTCTTC.

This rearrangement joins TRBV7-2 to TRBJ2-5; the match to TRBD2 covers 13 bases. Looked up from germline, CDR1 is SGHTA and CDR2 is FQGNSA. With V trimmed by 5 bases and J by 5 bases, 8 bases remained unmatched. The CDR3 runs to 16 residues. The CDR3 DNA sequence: TGTGCCAGCAGCACGGGACTAGCGGGGCCTCGGGAGACCCAGTACTTC. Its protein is CASSTGLAGPRETQYF.